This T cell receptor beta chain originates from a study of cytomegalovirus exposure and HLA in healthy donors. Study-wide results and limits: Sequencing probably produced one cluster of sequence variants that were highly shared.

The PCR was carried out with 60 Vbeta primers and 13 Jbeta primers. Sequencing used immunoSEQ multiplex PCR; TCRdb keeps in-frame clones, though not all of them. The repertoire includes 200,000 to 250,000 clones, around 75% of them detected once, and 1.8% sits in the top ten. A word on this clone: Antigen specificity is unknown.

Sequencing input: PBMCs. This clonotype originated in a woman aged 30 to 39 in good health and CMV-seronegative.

In DNA, the CDR3 is TGCAGCGTTGCCGGGACTAGCGGTTTCGCGAACACCGGGGAGCTGTTTTTT. Translation gives CSVAGTSGFANTGELFF. The chain has TRBV29-1 and TRBJ2-2, with 11 bases aligning to TRBD2. Germline V gives CDR1 SQVTM, CDR2 ANQGSEA. With V trimmed by 4 bases and J by 0 bases, 7 bases remained unmatched. This CDR3 has 17 amino acids.